These T cell receptor beta chains were read from a single sample in a study of shared clonotypes between healthy human individuals. Sequencing was performed with immunoSEQ multiplex PCR; in TCRdb, only in-frame clones are kept and a portion is missing. The table lists approximately 500,000 clones, roughly 95% of them singletons, with approximately 0.062% in the top ten. The sample consisted of naive CD4+ T cells sorted from blood. The receptors were gathered from a woman aged 25 to 39 in good health. Both conserved end residues are part of each CDR3. The D gene is left open where the match is weak.

j_call	v_call	d_call	cdr3_aa
TRBJ1-6	TRBV30	.	CAWSALSSYNSPLHF
TRBJ2-5	TRBV5-6	.	CASGTSRWPVQETQYF
TRBJ2-7	TRBV7-4	TRBD1	CASGSVARGQPVYEQYF
TRBJ2-7	TRBV2	.	CASSHEGGWYYEQYF
TRBJ1-5	TRBV7-2	.	CASSYRANQPQHF
TRBJ2-7	TRBV6-1	TRBD1	CASRLDRVSYEQYF
TRBJ2-2	TRBV2	.	CASSEGLVVGELFF
TRBJ2-1	TRBV6-1	TRBD2	CASSAQPLAGNNEQFF
TRBJ1-5	TRBV19	.	CASSNTHFVGSNQPQHF
TRBJ1-1	TRBV6-6	.	CASSYGGIVTEAFF
TRBJ2-3	TRBV30	TRBD2	CAWSKKAGGPTDTQYF
TRBJ2-7	TRBV30	TRBD1	CAWSRQGRNEQYF
TRBJ2-1	TRBV7-6	.	CASSLVAGTLNEQFF
TRBJ1-1	TRBV27	.	CASGSETGNTEAFF
TRBJ1-4	TRBV19	.	CATRGGLVEKLFF
TRBJ1-1	TRBV6-5	TRBD1	CASTNGQGADAFF
.	TRBV2	TRBD2	CASSGGTSGNEQYF
TRBJ1-4	TRBV19	.	CASRGRVDEKLFF